This TCR beta chain was observed in a study of radiotherapy plus CTLA-4 blockade in lung cancer. On the study more broadly: Of the patients, about 20% showed objective responses and roughly 31% attained disease control. General study results and limits: Following radiotherapy plus ipilimumab, tumor-derived TCR clones expanded in the blood.

As regards this clone: The antigen remains undetermined.

Trimming cost V 4 bases and J 5 bases, with 15 bases left between them. Germline V gene sequence: CDR1 SGHTS, CDR2 YDEGEE. The CDR3 is 14 residues long. The data were produced by immunoSEQ multiplex PCR, yet TCRdb's version contains in-frame clones alone and is incomplete. The table shows around 100,000 clones, with 81% occurring only once. The chain is built from TRBV5-8 and TRBJ2-5, with D possibly being TRBD1 (5 bases). Sequencing used peripheral blood, obtained from a patient treated with radiotherapy plus ipilimumab. The receptor was derived from a human donor with non-small cell lung cancer that progressed on radiotherapy plus ipilimumab. Some clones in this sample may be carry-over from other donors' samples. The CDR3 region has the DNA TGTGCCAGCAGCCAAATGACAGTGACGGAGACCCAGTACTTC. Encoded protein: CASSQMTVTETQYF.